This entry lists 10 T cell receptor beta chains sequenced from one sample in a study of OX40 agonist ivuxolimab in advanced cancers. Profiling relied on immunoSEQ multiplex PCR, and the TCRdb table lists in-frame clones only, not all of them. The repertoire holds some 77,000 clones, with around 85% as singletons. The sequencing here drew on CD4+ or CD8+ T cells sorted from blood, taken in a trial of the OX40 agonist ivuxolimab. Receptor source: an adult with an advanced solid tumor such as melanoma, head and neck, liver or kidney cancer.

The chain joins TRBV19 to TRBJ2-2, with a tentative D call TRBD2 (6 bases). V lost 5 bases and J lost 4, with 14 bases in between. The CDR3 consists of 15 residues. Germline V gene sequence: CDR1 LNHDA, CDR2 SQIVND (reference sequence). CDR3 in DNA: TGTGCCAGTAGTGCCTCACTAGCCGCCACCGGGGAGCTGTTTTTT. This encodes CASSASLAATGELFF.

The chain uses TRBV5-1 and TRBJ1-2; D remains unclear. CDR3 length equals 13 residues. Germline CDR1 reads SGHRS; CDR2 reads YFSETQ. The V end lost 6 bases, the J end lost 4 bases, and 13 bases lay between the germline ends. The CDR3 DNA is TGCGCCAGCAATAGGGAGGGTACCTATGGCTACACCTTC. Translating it yields CASNREGTYGYTF.

The CDR3 bases are TGTGCCAGCCAACAGAGTTCGAACACCGGGGAGCTGTTTTTT. Translation: CASQQSSNTGELFF. The V gene is TRBV9, the J gene TRBJ2-2; D gene uncertain. Looked up from germline, CDR1 is SGDLS and CDR2 is YYNGEE. The CDR3 contains 14 residues. V was trimmed by 7 bases and J by 0 bases, leaving 10 bases between them.

The chain joins TRBV4-2 to TRBJ2-1; 8 bases line up with TRBD2. Per germline, CDR1 LGHNA and CDR2 YNFKEQ. This CDR3 is built from 16 residues. After removal of 0 bases from V and 7 bases from J, the junction contained 8 bases not matched to a gene. The CDR3 bases are TGTGCCAGCAGCCAAGAGAGGAGCGGGAGAGGGAATGAGCAGTTCTTC. This encodes CASSQERSGRGNEQFF.

The CDR3 region is CASSLEGGSRGYEQYF. Written as DNA, the CDR3 is TGCGCCAGCAGCTTGGAGGGGGGCTCGCGCGGATACGAGCAGTACTTC. The J gene is TRBJ2-7, the V gene TRBV5-1; D possibly uses TRBD1 or TRBD2 (6 bases each). The CDR3 has 16 residues. V shed 0 bases and J shed 4 bases, with 17 bases lying between them. CDR1 and CDR2 (germline): SGHRS, YFSETQ.

The rearrangement joins TRBV21-1 to TRBJ2-7. TRBV21-1 is flagged as a pseudogene. The CDR3 has 16 amino acids. CDR3 bases: TGTGCCAGCAGCAAAGTGCCGAGGTGGGACCCCTACGAGCAGTACTTC. It yields the protein CASSKVPRWDPYEQYF.

The CDR3 here is CASSSGIYSNQPQHF. The CDR3 bases are TGTGCCAGCAGCTCCGGGATCTATAGCAATCAGCCCCAGCATTTT. The chain employs TRBV5-6 and TRBJ1-5; unclear D gene. The germline V gene encodes CDR1 SGHDT and CDR2 YYEEEE. V was clipped by 3 bases and J by 0 bases, with 10 bases between them. This CDR3 is built from 15 residues.

V and J are TRBV9 and TRBJ2-1; 11 bases map to TRBD2. The V gene's germline CDR1 is SGDLS and CDR2 YYNGEE. Unmatched junction bases numbered 0, after V lost 1 base and J lost 9 bases. The CDR3 spans 13 residues. CDR3 bases: TGTGCCAGCAGCGTACTAGCGGGGGGTGAGCAGTTCTTC. Residues: CASSVLAGGEQFF.

The V gene is TRBV6-1, the J gene TRBJ2-1, with 13 bases aligning to TRBD2. Trimming cost V 0 bases and J 6 bases; bases outside gene matches: 5. CDR1 is MNHNS and CDR2 is SASEGT in the germline V gene. The CDR3 has 17 amino acids. The CDR3 coding sequence is TGTGCCAGCAGTGAAGCGGTCAGACTAGCGGGAGGCAATGAGCAGTTCTTC. It yields the protein CASSEAVRLAGGNEQFF.

This chain uses TRBV10-1 with TRBJ2-5; 10 nucleotides match TRBD1. Matching the DNA end better, TRBJ2-7 makes the J call doubtful. CDR1 is WNHNN and CDR2 is SYGVQD in the germline V gene (reference sequence). The CDR3 consists of 15 residues. The CDR3 protein is CASSESGTGESEQYF. The CDR3 DNA follows: TGCGCCAGCAGTGAGTCGGGGACAGGGGAGTCCGAGCAGTACTTC.